This T cell receptor (beta chain) originates from a study of radiotherapy plus CTLA-4 blockade in lung cancer. Findings and caveats of the study: According to reports, early shifts in blood T cell clones, alongside interferon-beta, forecast response most accurately.

Turning to this clone: Its antigen is still unknown.

The CDR3 is 17 residues long. V lost 5 bases, J lost 1 base, and 7 bases stayed unmatched. Germline-derived CDR1 and CDR2 are SGHDT and YYEEEE. Measured with immunoSEQ multiplex PCR; TCRdb has only the in-frame clones, and not every one. Found here are approximately 100,000 clones, about 84% of them singletons; the top ten hold roughly 2.3%. The study treated chemo-refractory metastatic non-small-cell lung cancer patients with focal radiation plus ipilimumab CTLA-4 blockade. V is TRBV5-6 and J is TRBJ1-6; 9 bases match TRBD1. The sequence derives from a human donor with non-small cell lung cancer that progressed on radiotherapy plus ipilimumab. Some clones in this sample may be carry-over from other donors' samples. Sequences were derived from peripheral blood, sampled from a patient treated with radiotherapy plus ipilimumab. In DNA, the CDR3 is TGTGCCAGCAGGGGACAGGGAGGTGGTTCCTATAATTCACCCCTCCACTTT. It specifies CASRGQGGGSYNSPLHF.